Below, 14 T cell receptor beta chains from the same sample are listed, as sequenced in a study of identical twins. Via MiXCR, TCRdb re-called the 5' RACE reads, giving one row per CDR3 protein. Found here are about 1.7 million distinct CDR3 sequences, around 33% of them singletons; the top ten hold about 0.27%. The sample taken for sequencing was cord blood. The receptor source for this set is a newborn girl in good health.

This clonotype was recorded a few times. V and J are TRBV29-1 and TRBJ2-1; weak D call: TRBD2 (7 bases). The CDR3 length is 14 residues. Germline CDR1 reads SQVTM; CDR2 reads ANQGSEA. V shed 4 bases and J shed 2 bases, with 12 bases lying between them. CDR3 loop: CSVGGGDTYNEQFF. The CDR3 region has the DNA TGCAGCGTTGGTGGGGGGGACACCTACAATGAGCAGTTCTTC.

In its sample, this clonotype was seen a few times. The CDR3 DNA reads as TGTGCCAGCAGCCAAGCCTCTCAAGGGCTAGAAGCCTACGAGCAGTACTTC. This sequence encodes CASSQASQGLEAYEQYF. The chain combines TRBV3-1 with TRBJ2-7; no clear D. The CDR3 is 17 residues long. Germline CDR1 reads LGHDT; CDR2 reads YNNKEL (reference sequence). The V end was cut by 1 base, the J end by 2 bases, with 18 bases between.

This clonotype was seen at least ten times. This chain connects TRBV3-1 to TRBJ2-3; possibly TRBD2 for D (7 bases). The V end was cut by 5 bases, the J end by 0 bases, with 12 bases between. The germline V gene encodes CDR1 LGHDT and CDR2 YNNKEL (reference sequence). CDR3 size: 15 residues. In DNA, the CDR3 is TGTGCCAGCAGCTGGAGCGGGACAAGCACAGATACGCAGTATTTT. Amino acids: CASSWSGTSTDTQYF.

This clonotype appeared a few times. CDR3 bases: TGTGCCAGCACCATACGTCTTGGGACCTCCTACAATGAGCAGTTCTTC. Encoded protein: CASTIRLGTSYNEQFF. The gene calls are TRBV7-8 and TRBJ2-1; perhaps D is TRBD1 or TRBD2 (5 bases each). The germline CDR1 and CDR2 sequences are SGHVS and FQNEAQ. The CDR3 has 16 amino acids. Trimming took 7 bases from V and 0 from J, leaving 16 bases between them. The whole variable domain, remainder taken from reference TRBV7-8 and TRBJ2-1, is GAGVSQSPRYKVAKRGQDVALRCDPISGHVSLFWYQQALGQGPEFLTYFQNEAQLDKSGLPSDRFFAERPEGSVSTLKIQRTQQEDSAVYLCASTIRLGTSYNEQFFGPGTRLTVL.

This clonotype appeared a few times. The rearrangement joins TRBV7-2 to TRBJ2-2; D gene unclear. The CDR3 contains 14 residues. Trimming left V 0 bases short and J 5 bases short, with 7 bases between. In germline, CDR1 is SGHTA, CDR2 FQGNSA. In DNA form, the CDR3 reads TGTGCCAGCAGCTTAGCGCGGCAGACCGGGGAGCTGTTTTTT. Translation gives CASSLARQTGELFF.

The chain carries TRBV2 and TRBJ2-1; D gene ambiguous. The CDR3 contains 9 residues. V lost 7 bases to trimming and J lost 11 bases, with 6 bases between them. Looked up from germline, CDR1 is SNHLY and CDR2 is FYNNEI. The CDR3 protein is CASNGQQFF. The CDR3 DNA sequence: TGTGCCAGCAATGGCCAGCAGTTCTTC.

The chain carries TRBV12-3 or TRBV12-4 and TRBJ1-1; 9 bases match TRBD1. With 5 bases clipped from V and 1 base from J, the junction kept 2 bases outside the gene matches. CDR3 length equals 14 residues. In DNA form, the CDR3 reads TGTGCCAGCAGTCAACAGGGGGCGAACACTGAAGCTTTCTTT. Translation gives CASSQQGANTEAFF.

This clonotype has a handful of counts. V usage is TRBV3-1 and J usage is TRBJ2-1; 9 bases line up with TRBD2. Germline CDR1 is LGHDT and CDR2 is YNNKEL (reference sequence). V lost 4 bases and J lost 4; bases outside the gene matches: 11. CDR3 length equals 17 residues. The CDR3 coding sequence is TGTGCCAGCAGCCTATGGGGCGGGGGGGAATCATACAATGAGCAGTTCTTC. This sequence encodes CASSLWGGGESYNEQFF.

V gene TRBV6-5 combines with J gene TRBJ1-3; D is undetermined. Trimming stripped 0 bases from V and 0 bases from J, with 6 bases between. This CDR3 is 15 amino acids long. Germline V gene data show CDR1 as MNHEY and CDR2 as SVGAGI. Written as DNA, the CDR3 is TGTGCCAGCAGTTACTCAGGGAGCTCTGGAAACACCATATATTTT. Amino acid sequence: CASSYSGSSGNTIYF.

The chain links TRBV4-1 to TRBJ2-1, with D possibly TRBD2 on 5 matching bases. CDR3 length: 16 amino acids. V shed 2 bases and J shed 3 bases, with 14 bases lying between them. Germline loops: CDR1 MGHRA, CDR2 YSYEKL. The CDR3 sequence is CASSQPYRGRYNEQFF. The CDR3 nucleotides read TGCGCCAGCAGCCAACCCTACCGCGGGCGCTACAATGAGCAGTTCTTC.

The chain employs TRBV2 and TRBJ1-2; D might be TRBD1 (5 bases). CDR1 is SNHLY and CDR2 is FYNNEI in the germline V gene. V lost 5 bases to trimming and J lost 5 bases, with 15 bases between them. This CDR3 has 14 residues. The CDR3 DNA follows: TGTGCCAGCAGTAGGTGGGGTGAGGGGTATGGCTACACCTTC. Amino acid sequence: CASSRWGEGYGYTF.

J is TRBJ2-1 and V is TRBV20-1; 9 positions agree with TRBD2. Trimming removed 0 bases from V and 10 bases from J; junction bases left unmatched: 7. The germline V gene encodes CDR1 DFQATT and CDR2 SNEGSKA (reference sequence). The CDR3 is 14 amino acids. In DNA form, the CDR3 reads TGCAGTGCTAGAGATCTGGCGGGGGGGCTAGAGCAGTTCTTC. Protein product: CSARDLAGGLEQFF.

This chain uses TRBV2 with TRBJ2-3; D not certain. Germline CDR1 reads SNHLY; CDR2 reads FYNNEI. This CDR3 has 13 residues. V gave up 8 bases and J gave up 0 bases, with 9 bases separating them. The CDR3 protein is CASYGTSTDTQYF. The CDR3 bases are TGTGCCAGCTATGGCACTAGCACAGATACGCAGTATTTT.

The chain recombines TRBV20-1 with TRBJ2-1; tentatively, D is TRBD2 (6 bases). The V end lost 6 bases, the J end lost 0 bases, and 15 bases lay between the germline ends. The CDR3 sequence is 15 residues long. Germline CDR1 is DFQATT and CDR2 is SNEGSKA (reference sequence). This CDR3 is CSAPRRGSSYNEQFF. The CDR3 DNA sequence: TGCAGTGCGCCCAGACGGGGGAGCTCCTACAATGAGCAGTTCTTC.